This T cell receptor (beta chain) originates from a study of blood T cell repertoires in COVID-19. How the authors handled the data: Amplifying reference gene primers gave estimates of nucleated cell counts. TCRdb keeps only in-frame clones here, not all; method: immunoSEQ multiplex PCR. Clone size and V and J calls were adopted from that table, with D and trimming inferred from the DNA. The sample contains 150,000 to 190,000 clones, more than 75% of which appear only once. The sample was peripheral blood. The clonotype originates from a woman aged 55-75 years with COVID-19, enrolled during active disease.

CDR3 sequence reads: CASSLRGSTGNTIYF. The CDR3 nucleotides read TGTGCCAGCAGCCTTAGGGGGAGCACTGGAAACACCATATATTTT. The chain joins TRBV7-9 to TRBJ1-3; tentative D call: TRBD1 (6 bases). The CDR3 totals 15 residues. The V gene's germline CDR1 is SEHNR and CDR2 FQNEAQ (reference sequence). The V gene lost 5 bases and the J gene lost 2 bases, with 13 bases spanning the gap.